These 29 T cell receptor beta chains share one sample of origin, sequenced in a study of cytomegalovirus exposure and HLA in healthy donors. The PCR had 60 Vbeta and 13 Jbeta primers. Sequencing was performed with immunoSEQ multiplex PCR; in TCRdb, only in-frame clones are kept and a portion is missing. This table holds about 190,000 clones, almost 80% found once. Sequenced material: PBMCs. All receptors come from a woman aged 18-29 years in good health and CMV-seronegative.

The chain recombines TRBV15 with TRBJ2-7, with TRBD1 identical over 10 bases. Germline CDR1 and CDR2: LNHNV and YYDKDF (reference sequence). J was trimmed by 2 bases and V by 2 bases; bases with no gene match: 3. The CDR3 sequence is 15 residues long. CDR3 residues: CATSRPGQGTYEQYF. The CDR3 nucleotides are TGTGCCACCAGCAGACCGGGACAGGGGACCTACGAGCAGTACTTC.

The chain joins TRBV7-9 to TRBJ2-7; weak D call: TRBD2 (7 bases). V was pared by 4 bases and J by 2 bases, with 15 bases between. In germline, CDR1 is SEHNR, CDR2 FQNEAQ (reference sequence). The CDR3 is 15 amino acids. The CDR3 sequence: CASSSGASGTYEQYF. CDR3 bases: TGTGCCAGCAGCTCGGGGGCTAGCGGTACCTACGAGCAGTACTTC.

The chain couples TRBV29-1 to TRBJ2-1; 9 positions agree with TRBD1. Germline CDR1 SQVTM, CDR2 ANQGSEA. The CDR3 has 14 residues. The V gene end was trimmed by 5 bases and the J gene end by 3 bases; junction bases not matched to a gene: 5. The CDR3 is CSVLDRGGYNEQFF. DNA for the CDR3: TGCAGCGTTTTAGACAGGGGGGGCTACAATGAGCAGTTCTTC.

V is TRBV11-2 and J is TRBJ2-2; D is unclear. The CDR3 sequence is 13 residues long. The V end lost 5 bases, the J end lost 1 base, and 5 bases lay between the germline ends. Germline V gives CDR1 SGHAT, CDR2 FQNNGV. The DNA for the CDR3 is TGTGCCAGCAGCCACAGGAACACCGGGGAGCTGTTTTTT. Its translation is CASSHRNTGELFF.

This chain connects TRBV9 to TRBJ1-1; D uncertain. Trimming left V 4 bases short and J 1 base short, with 11 bases between. Per germline, CDR1 SGDLS and CDR2 YYNGEE. The CDR3 sequence is 14 residues long. The CDR3 sequence: CASSPSGRNTEAFF. CDR3 coding DNA: TGTGCCAGCAGCCCGTCTGGGCGGAACACTGAAGCTTTCTTT. The whole variable domain, filled in from reference TRBV9 and TRBJ1-1, reads DSGVTQTPKHLITATGQRVTLRCSPRSGDLSVYWYQQSLDQGLQFLIQYYNGEERAKGNILERFSAQQFPDLHSELNLSSLELGDSALYFCASSPSGRNTEAFFGQGTRLTVV.

J is TRBJ1-4 and V is TRBV15; D call uncertain. CDR1 and CDR2 (germline): LNHNV, YYDKDF (reference sequence). The CDR3 has 12 amino acids. V shed 2 bases and J shed 5 bases, with 3 bases lying between them. CDR3 sequence: CATSRPNEKLFF. In nucleotides, the CDR3 is TGTGCCACCAGCAGACCGAATGAAAAACTGTTTTTT.

This rearrangement joins TRBV29-1 to TRBJ1-2; 7 bases are shared with TRBD1. Germline lookup yields CDR1 SQVTM and CDR2 ANQGSEA. The CDR3 covers 13 residues. With V trimmed by 4 bases and J by 4 bases, 6 bases remained unmatched. CDR3 region: CSVVIRQGYGYTF. In DNA form, the CDR3 reads TGCAGCGTTGTAATAAGACAGGGCTATGGCTACACCTTC.

This chain uses TRBV7-2 with TRBJ2-7; TRBD2 aligns across 8 bases. Germline V gene sequence: CDR1 SGHTA, CDR2 FQGNSA. J was trimmed by 4 bases and V by 3 bases; bases with no gene match: 5. There are 14 residues in the CDR3. The CDR3 loop reads CASSFGVAGYEQYF. CDR3 sequence (DNA): TGTGCCAGCAGCTTCGGGGTAGCGGGGTACGAGCAGTACTTC.

This chain links TRBV19 with TRBJ1-5, with D maybe TRBD1 (6 bases). CDR1 is LNHDA and CDR2 is SQIVND in the germline V gene (reference sequence). V was cut by 10 bases and J by 0 bases, with 22 bases left in between. The length of the CDR3 is 17 residues. The CDR3 DNA follows: TGTGCCACCGTCGAGGGGGGGAAGATTTATAGCAATCAGCCCCAGCATTTT. As protein: CATVEGGKIYSNQPQHF.

This chain joins TRBV13 and TRBJ1-4; possible D gene TRBD1, 5 bases. The V and J ends lost 1 base and 9 bases respectively, with 15 bases between them. The CDR3 is made up of 15 amino acids. Germline V lookup: CDR1 PRHDT, CDR2 FYEKMQ (reference sequence). This CDR3 is CASSLVGQGPKKLFF. CDR3 nucleotide sequence: TGTGCCAGCAGCTTAGTAGGTCAGGGCCCGAAAAAACTGTTTTTT. Together with reference TRBV13 and TRBJ1-4, the CDR3 gives the full variable domain: AAGVIQSPRHLIKEKRETATLKCYPIPRHDTVYWYQQGPGQDPQFLISFYEKMQSDKGSIPDRFSAQQFSDYHSELNMSSLELGDSALYFCASSLVGQGPKKLFFGSGTQLSVL.

V usage is TRBV28 and J usage is TRBJ2-1; 7 positions agree with TRBD1. CDR3 length: 17 amino acids. Germline V gene sequence: CDR1 MDHEN, CDR2 SYDVKM. Trimming removed 3 bases from V and 0 bases from J; junction bases left unmatched: 8. The CDR3 protein is CASSFSRQGISYNEQFF. The CDR3 coding sequence is TGTGCCAGCAGTTTTTCGCGACAGGGTATCTCCTACAATGAGCAGTTCTTC.

This rearrangement joins TRBV10-3 to TRBJ2-3; TRBD1 aligns across 10 bases. The V gene's germline CDR1 is ENHRY and CDR2 SYGVKD. Trimming at V came to 2 bases and at J to 6 bases, leaving 11 bases not matched to a gene. This CDR3 spans 17 amino acids. CDR3 sequence reads: CAISENPGQGSRDTQYF. The CDR3 DNA reads TGTGCCATCAGTGAGAACCCGGGACAGGGGTCAAGGGATACGCAGTATTTT.

The V call is TRBV4-2, the J call TRBJ2-7, with a tentative D call TRBD2 (6 bases). V gave up 4 bases and J gave up 6 bases, with 25 bases separating them. Per the germline V gene, CDR1 is LGHNA and CDR2 is YNFKEQ. This CDR3 has 17 amino acids. The CDR3 is CASSLGAVGGRVVEQYF. CDR3 bases: TGTGCCAGCAGCCTTGGGGCAGTCGGGGGTAGGGTTGTCGAGCAGTACTTC.

The gene calls are TRBV30 and TRBJ1-1, with TRBD1 matching over 8 bases. Looked up from germline, CDR1 is GTSNPN and CDR2 is SVGIG (reference sequence). V shed 0 bases, J shed 7 bases, and the junction held 7 bases outside the gene matches. This CDR3 has 14 amino acids. The CDR3 nucleotides are TGTGCCTGGAGTGTCGGGACAGGAGAAGTTGAAGCTTTCTTT. It codes for CAWSVGTGEVEAFF.

The rearrangement joins TRBV19 to TRBJ2-1; no clear D gene. Germline V gene data show CDR1 as LNHDA and CDR2 as SQIVND (reference sequence). Trimming took 7 bases from V and 6 from J, leaving 16 bases between them. This CDR3 contains 14 residues. The DNA for the CDR3 is TGTGCCAGTACCTACAGAACCCGCGCCAATGAGCAGTTCTTC. Translation gives CASTYRTRANEQFF.

This chain links TRBV11-1 with TRBJ2-2; D gene ambiguous. V lost 5 bases and J 3 bases, leaving 16 bases between the germline ends. In germline, CDR1 is SGHAT, CDR2 FQDESV (reference sequence). This CDR3 is built from 16 residues. The DNA of the CDR3 is TGTGCCAGCAGCCTTACTACATCCCATGACACCGGGGAGCTGTTTTTT. Protein sequence: CASSLTTSHDTGELFF. The complete variable domain, with remaining parts taken from reference TRBV11-1 and TRBJ2-2, reads EAEVAQSPRYKITEKSQAVAFWCDPISGHATLYWYRQILGQGPELLVQFQDESVVDDSQLPKDRFSAERLKGVDSTLKIQPAELGDSAMYLCASSLTTSHDTGELFFGEGSRLTVL.

The rearrangement uses TRBV19 and TRBJ2-7; possibly TRBD1 for D (5 bases). Per the germline V gene, CDR1 is LNHDA and CDR2 is SQIVND (reference sequence). The CDR3 sequence is 15 residues long. V lost 3 bases and J lost 1, with 13 bases in between. The chain's CDR3 is CASSIGQGRSYEQYF. CDR3 DNA: TGTGCCAGTAGTATTGGCCAGGGAAGGTCCTACGAGCAGTACTTC.

This clone came up a few times. The chain uses TRBV11-3 and TRBJ2-3, with 7 positions matching TRBD1. The V gene's germline CDR1 is SGHNT and CDR2 YENEEA. With 5 bases clipped from V and 2 bases from J, the junction kept 4 bases outside the gene matches. The length of the CDR3 is 14 residues. The CDR3 nucleotides are TGTGCCAGCAGCCAGGGACAGACCACAGATACGCAGTATTTT. This gives the protein CASSQGQTTDTQYF.

The V gene is TRBV27, the J gene TRBJ1-6, with 8 bases lining up with TRBD1. The CDR3 contains 17 residues. V gave up 5 bases and J gave up 4 bases; unmatched junction bases: 10. The germline CDR1 and CDR2 sequences are MNHEY and SMNVEV (reference sequence). CDR3 region: CASSSRQGTYYNSPLHF. The CDR3 DNA sequence: TGTGCCAGCAGTAGCAGACAGGGGACCTATTATAATTCACCCCTCCACTTT.

The chain is built from TRBV7-9 and TRBJ2-1; the D gene is possibly TRBD2 (6 bases). V dropped 4 bases and J dropped 7 bases, with 14 bases sitting between them. This CDR3 is built from 14 residues. CDR1 and CDR2 from the germline V gene are SEHNR and FQNEAQ (reference sequence). CDR3 protein: CASSSAGRGNEQFF. CDR3 coding DNA: TGTGCCAGCAGCTCAGCGGGCCGGGGGAATGAGCAGTTCTTC.

The CDR3 sequence: CASSTGTAYNSPLHF. The CDR3, as DNA: TGTGCCAGTAGTACCGGGACAGCCTATAATTCACCCCTCCACTTT. V and J are TRBV19 and TRBJ1-6, with 7 bases aligning to TRBD1. The CDR3 has 15 amino acids. Losses at the gene ends were 4 bases for V and 2 bases for J; bases not matched to a gene: 2. Germline V lookup: CDR1 LNHDA, CDR2 SQIVND (reference sequence).

V usage is TRBV7-3 and J usage is TRBJ2-1, with a weak D call TRBD1 (5 bases). There are 13 residues in the CDR3. Looked up from germline, CDR1 is SGHTA and CDR2 is FQGTGA. V was trimmed by 6 bases and J by 9 bases, leaving 15 bases between them. CDR3 region: CASRGHSNAEQFF. CDR3 coding DNA: TGTGCCAGCAGAGGACACTCCAATGCTGAGCAGTTCTTC. Using reference TRBV7-3 and TRBJ2-1 for the parts outside the CDR3, the full variable domain is GAGVSQTPSNKVTEKGKYVELRCDPISGHTALYWYRQSLGQGPEFLIYFQGTGAADDSGLPNDRFFAVRPEGSVSTLKIQRTERGDSAVYLCASRGHSNAEQFFGPGTRLTVL.

This chain connects TRBV2 to TRBJ1-6; 10 positions agree with TRBD1. V was clipped by 5 bases and J by 7 bases; unmatched bases: 2. CDR1 SNHLY and CDR2 FYNNEI come from the germline V gene. The CDR3 loop spans 14 amino acids. The CDR3, as DNA: TGTGCCAGCAGTACGGGACAGGGGAATTCACCCCTCCACTTT. Amino acid sequence: CASSTGQGNSPLHF.

There are a few counts of this clone. This sequence joins TRBV19 and TRBJ2-7, with D maybe TRBD2 (9 bases). The CDR3 loop spans 16 amino acids. The V gene lost 6 bases and the J gene lost 3 bases, with 21 bases spanning the gap. Germline CDR1 reads LNHDA; CDR2 reads SQIVND (reference sequence). CDR3 amino acids: CASSPRGLAGLYEQYF. CDR3 in DNA: TGTGCCAGTAGCCCCAGGGGGCTAGCGGGACTCTACGAGCAGTACTTC.

In its sample, this clone was seen a few times. The chain couples TRBV19 to TRBJ1-2; D uncertain. Germline V lookup: CDR1 LNHDA, CDR2 SQIVND (reference sequence). V gave up 5 bases and J gave up 2 bases, with 6 bases separating them. This CDR3 is built from 12 residues. The CDR3 reads CASSWANYGYTF. In nucleotides, the CDR3 is TGTGCCAGTAGTTGGGCAAACTATGGCTACACCTTC.

Here the CDR3 reads CASSPNPGGWTEAFF. Here the CDR3 DNA reads TGTGCCAGCTCACCAAACCCGGGGGGTTGGACTGAAGCTTTCTTT. This rearrangement joins TRBV18 to TRBJ1-1; a possible D gene is TRBD1 (5 bases). The V gene lost 2 bases and the J gene lost 5 bases, with 15 bases spanning the gap. The CDR3 is 15 residues long. Per germline, CDR1 KGHSH and CDR2 LQKENI.

Points on this clone: The junction departs from the called germline gene at one end, perhaps through a read error. The chain has TRBV7-9 and TRBJ1-1, with D hard to call. The V gene's germline CDR1 is SEHNR and CDR2 FQNEAQ (reference sequence). This CDR3 spans 14 amino acids. CDR3 sequence: CSSSLVHLNTEAFF. CDR3 DNA: TGTTCCAGCAGCTTAGTACACCTGAACACTGAAGCTTTCTTT. Full variable domain (rest looked up from reference TRBV7-9 and TRBJ1-1): DTGVSQNPRHKITKRGQNVTFRCDPISEHNRLYWYRQTLGQGPEFLTYFQNEAQLEKSRLLSDRFSAERPKGSFSTLEIQRTEQGDSAMYLCSSSLVHLNTEAFFGQGTRLTVV.

The chain joins TRBV6-6 to TRBJ2-7; 9 nucleotides agree with TRBD1. The CDR3 is 16 residues long. V shed 4 bases and J 6 bases; nucleotides not matched to a gene: 13. The V gene's germline CDR1 is MNHNY and CDR2 SVGAGI (reference sequence). CDR3: CASSWRTGGGKGEQYF. The CDR3 DNA sequence: TGTGCCAGCAGTTGGAGAACAGGGGGCGGTAAAGGCGAGCAGTACTTC.

The chain is built from TRBV5-1 and TRBJ1-1; TRBD1 matches at 8 bases. Per germline, CDR1 SGHRS and CDR2 YFSETQ. The junction had 5 bases not matched to a gene; V was cut back by 1 base and J by 3 bases. This CDR3 region has 15 residues. CDR3: CASSLIQGGDTEAFF. CDR3 DNA sequence: TGCGCCAGCAGCTTGATACAGGGGGGAGACACTGAAGCTTTCTTT.